The 28 T cell receptor beta chains given below trace back to one sample, sequenced in a study of cytomegalovirus exposure and HLA in healthy donors. Generated by immunoSEQ multiplex PCR, the TCRdb table keeps only in-frame clones and is missing some. In the table there are about 120,000 clones, more than 75% of which are singletons. Sequencing used PBMCs. The receptors come from a woman between 18 and 29 years old in good health and CMV-seropositive.

CDR3 DNA: TGTGCCTGGAGTGTAGACTCCTACGGATATGGCTACACCTTC. This encodes CAWSVDSYGYGYTF. The chain combines TRBV30 with TRBJ1-2; no reliable D call. Trimming left V 0 bases short and J 5 bases short, with 13 bases between. This CDR3 has 14 residues. CDR1 is GTSNPN, CDR2 SVGIG, per germline (reference sequence).

V usage is TRBV30 and J usage is TRBJ1-1; 10 bases line up with TRBD1. The CDR3 spans 14 residues. V gave up 2 bases and J gave up 1 base; unmatched junction bases: 1. The germline V gene encodes CDR1 GTSNPN and CDR2 SVGIG (reference sequence). The CDR3 reads CAWSRDRGNTEAFF. CDR3 sequence (DNA): TGTGCCTGGAGTCGGGACAGGGGGAACACTGAAGCTTTCTTT.

The rearrangement joins TRBV9 to TRBJ2-1; 8 nucleotides line up with TRBD1. There are 16 residues in the CDR3. Germline CDR1 is SGDLS and CDR2 is YYNGEE. The V segment lost 3 bases and the J segment 6 bases; nucleotides outside the gene matches: 11. The CDR3 reads CASSEPRRDRRNEQFF. DNA of the CDR3: TGTGCCAGCAGCGAGCCAAGGCGGGACAGGCGCAATGAGCAGTTCTTC.

The chain employs TRBV29-1 and TRBJ1-4, with 7 bases matching TRBD1. The CDR3 sequence is 13 residues long. The germline CDR1 and CDR2 sequences are SQVTM and ANQGSEA. Trimming cost V 6 bases and J 7 bases; bases outside gene matches: 8. The CDR3: CSVARTGPEKLFF. The CDR3 DNA is TGCAGCGTCGCCCGGACAGGTCCTGAAAAACTGTTTTTT.

V usage is TRBV4-1 and J usage is TRBJ2-3, with TRBD1 matching 7 bases. The germline V gene encodes CDR1 MGHRA and CDR2 YSYEKL. The V segment lost 4 bases and the J segment 0 bases; nucleotides outside the gene matches: 19. CDR3 length: 20 amino acids. The CDR3 spells CASSPQGQSHITFSTDTQYF. The CDR3 coding sequence is TGCGCCAGCAGCCCACAGGGACAGAGCCACATAACCTTTAGCACAGATACGCAGTATTTT.

V and J are TRBV7-2 and TRBJ2-5; D is unresolved. CDR3 size: 13 residues. Germline values: CDR1 SGHTA, CDR2 FQGNSA. The V end was cut by 4 bases, the J end by 5 bases, with 11 bases between. CDR3 coding DNA: TGTGCCAGCAGCTCCTCCCCTGTTGAGACCCAGTACTTC. Its protein is CASSSSPVETQYF.

The V and J genes are TRBV6-5 and TRBJ2-5; tentatively, D is TRBD1 (7 bases). The CDR3 has 15 amino acids. Germline loops: CDR1 MNHEY, CDR2 SVGAGI. With 2 bases removed from V and 2 bases from J, the gap between germline ends came to 12 bases. The CDR3 DNA is TGTGCCAGCAGTTACCGGGGGACAGAACAAGAGACCCAGTACTTC. This encodes CASSYRGTEQETQYF.

This sequence joins TRBV28 and TRBJ1-1, with TRBD1 matching over 7 bases. J was trimmed by 1 base and V by 10 bases; bases with no gene match: 12. The CDR3 extends over 15 amino acids. The germline gives CDR1 MDHEN, CDR2 SYDVKM. For the CDR3, the DNA is TGTGCCACGACGATAACCGGGACAGAGAACACTGAAGCTTTCTTT. Its translation: CATTITGTENTEAFF.

The chain is built from TRBV5-1 and TRBJ1-4, with 7 bases aligning to TRBD1. V lost 3 bases to trimming and J lost 7 bases; unmatched junction nucleotides: 12. Germline assignment: CDR1 SGHRS and CDR2 YFSETQ. This CDR3 is built from 16 residues. The CDR3 loop reads CASSSHGTGVGEKLFF. The CDR3 region has the DNA TGCGCCAGCAGCTCCCATGGCACAGGGGTCGGTGAAAAACTGTTTTTT. The entire variable domain, with the rest obtained from reference TRBV5-1 and TRBJ1-4, is as follows: KAGVTQTPRYLIKTRGQQVTLSCSPISGHRSVSWYQQTPGQGLQFLFEYFSETQRNKGNFPGRFSGRQFSNSRSEMNVSTLELGDSALYLCASSSHGTGVGEKLFFGSGTQLSVL.

This rearrangement joins TRBV6-1 to TRBJ1-1, with TRBD1 as a possible D gene (6 bases). Germline V gene lookup returns CDR1 MNHNS and CDR2 SASEGT. V lost 1 base, J lost 1 base, and 10 bases lay in between. CDR3 length equals 15 residues. CDR3 residues: CASSEVAGANTEAFF. DNA of the CDR3: TGTGCCAGCAGTGAAGTGGCAGGGGCGAACACTGAAGCTTTCTTT.

CDR3: CASSSWWSTEAFF. CDR3 nucleotides: TGTGCCAGCAGTAGTTGGTGGAGCACTGAAGCTTTCTTT. The chain recombines TRBV25-1 with TRBJ1-1, with D hard to call. This CDR3 contains 13 residues. V shed 5 bases and J shed 4 bases, with 11 bases lying between them. The V gene's germline CDR1 is MGHDK and CDR2 SYGVNS.

V usage is TRBV9 and J usage is TRBJ1-4; D remains ambiguous. Germline CDR1 SGDLS, CDR2 YYNGEE. CDR3 length: 15 amino acids. V was clipped by 3 bases and J by 5 bases, with 14 bases between them. The CDR3: CASSETRGMNEKLFF. CDR3 coding DNA: TGTGCCAGCAGCGAAACGCGGGGAATGAATGAAAAACTGTTTTTT.

The rearrangement uses TRBV20-1 and TRBJ2-5; tentatively, D is TRBD2 (6 bases). CDR1 and CDR2 (germline): DFQATT, SNEGSKA (reference sequence). The ends were cut back, 7 bases at V and 3 bases at J, with 9 bases in the middle. This CDR3 spans 11 amino acids. Here the CDR3 reads CSGRGKETQYF. CDR3 DNA: TGCAGTGGGAGGGGAAAAGAGACCCAGTACTTC.

The V call is TRBV4-3, the J call TRBJ1-2; the match to TRBD1 covers 10 bases. The ends lost 1 base at V and 4 bases at J; junction bases unmatched: 3. The germline V gene encodes CDR1 LGHNA and CDR2 YSLEER. The CDR3 is made up of 15 amino acids. Written as DNA, the CDR3 is TGCGCCAGCAGCCAAGGACAGGGGGCACGCTATGGCTACACCTTC. Its translation is CASSQGQGARYGYTF.

The V call is TRBV30, the J call TRBJ1-2; TRBD1 matches at 8 bases. There are 15 residues in the CDR3. Per germline, CDR1 GTSNPN and CDR2 SVGIG (reference sequence). V shed 3 bases, J shed 1 base, and the junction held 7 bases outside the gene matches. The DNA of the CDR3 is TGTGCCTGGAGCCGCGACAGGGGCTTTAACTATGGCTACACCTTC. Protein product: CAWSRDRGFNYGYTF.

The chain is built from TRBV18 and TRBJ2-1; tentatively, D is TRBD1 (5 bases). Per the germline V gene, CDR1 is KGHSH and CDR2 is LQKENI. Trimming pared 2 bases from V and 7 bases from J, leaving 6 bases between. The CDR3 contains 12 residues. The CDR3 loop reads CASSPGANEQFF. Here the CDR3 DNA reads TGTGCCAGCTCACCAGGGGCGAATGAGCAGTTCTTC.

This chain connects TRBV11-3 to TRBJ1-4; 9 bases agree with TRBD1. This CDR3 has 14 amino acids. After removal of 5 bases from V and 5 bases from J, the junction contained 3 bases not matched to a gene. The germline gives CDR1 SGHNT, CDR2 YENEEA. The CDR3 reads CASSRQGGNEKLFF. The DNA of the CDR3 is TGTGCCAGCAGCCGACAGGGGGGGAATGAAAAACTGTTTTTT.

This chain joins TRBV9 and TRBJ1-1, with 7 bases aligning to TRBD1. The CDR3 covers 15 residues. Germline CDR1 is SGDLS and CDR2 is YYNGEE. The V and J ends lost 1 base and 3 bases, in that order; junction bases with no gene match: 6. The DNA for the CDR3 is TGTGCCAGCAGCGTAAGGGGGCTCGAGGACACTGAAGCTTTCTTT. Its translation is CASSVRGLEDTEAFF.

This chain's CDR3 is CASSLGGLPEETQYF. DNA of the CDR3: TGTGCCAGCAGCTTAGGTGGGCTCCCAGAAGAGACCCAGTACTTC. The chain couples TRBV11-1 to TRBJ2-5; D call uncertain. The CDR3 loop spans 15 amino acids. Trimming pared 1 base from V and 3 bases from J, leaving 12 bases between. Germline V gene lookup returns CDR1 SGHAT and CDR2 FQDESV (reference sequence).

This chain joins TRBV7-9 and TRBJ1-2, with D unclear. V lost 3 bases to trimming and J lost 8 bases, with 7 bases between them. The V gene's germline CDR1 is SEHNR and CDR2 FQNEAQ (reference sequence). The CDR3 totals 11 residues. The CDR3 nucleotides are TGTGCCAGCAGCTTCGGGGTAGGCTACACCTTC. Translating it yields CASSFGVGYTF.

The CDR3 here is CASSIEAYEQYF. In nucleotides, the CDR3 is TGTGCCAGCAGCATAGAGGCCTACGAGCAGTACTTC. This rearrangement joins TRBV6-6 to TRBJ2-7; D uncertain. The germline gives CDR1 MNHNY, CDR2 SVGAGI (reference sequence). The CDR3 length is 12 residues. V was cut by 6 bases and J by 2 bases, with 8 bases left in between.

The chain links TRBV29-1 to TRBJ1-6; perhaps TRBD1 as D (5 bases). The V gene's germline CDR1 is SQVTM and CDR2 ANQGSEA. The V end lost 8 bases, the J end lost 9 bases, and 14 bases lay between the germline ends. This CDR3 has 12 residues. Here the CDR3 DNA reads TGCAGCCCCGAGGGGAGGGGTTCACCCCTCCACTTT. Translation: CSPEGRGSPLHF.

The chain employs TRBV7-6 and TRBJ2-6, with TRBD1 matching over 10 bases. Per germline, CDR1 SGHVS and CDR2 FNYEAQ. This CDR3 is built from 17 residues. V was pared by 0 bases and J by 3 bases, with 2 bases of the junction left unmatched. CDR3 nucleotide sequence: TGTGCCAGCAGCTTAGCGGGACAGGGGAGTGGGGCCAACGTCCTGACTTTC. Encoded protein: CASSLAGQGSGANVLTF.

There are a few counts of this clone. The V and J genes are TRBV11-3 and TRBJ1-2, with D possibly being TRBD1 (5 bases). The germline gives CDR1 SGHNT, CDR2 YENEEA. V was clipped by 2 bases and J by 6 bases, with 13 bases between them. The CDR3 contains 14 residues. Here the CDR3 reads CASSLRVRGDGYTF. The CDR3 DNA sequence: TGTGCCAGCAGCTTACGGGTGCGGGGCGATGGCTACACCTTC. Full variable domain (remainder filled in from reference TRBV11-3 and TRBJ1-2): EAGVVQSPRYKIIEKKQPVAFWCNPISGHNTLYWYLQNLGQGPELLIRYENEEAVDDSQLPKDRFSAERLKGVDSTLKIQPAELGDSAVYLCASSLRVRGDGYTFGSGTRLTVV.

The chain combines TRBV28 with TRBJ1-2; TRBD1 matches at 9 bases. V lost 6 bases to trimming and J lost 2 bases; unmatched junction nucleotides: 4. The CDR3 is made up of 14 amino acids. The germline CDR1 and CDR2 sequences are MDHEN and SYDVKM. CDR3 coding DNA: TGTGCCAGCAGAAGAACAGGGGGCAACTATGGCTACACCTTC. It encodes CASRRTGGNYGYTF.

The chain links TRBV2 to TRBJ1-5; D call uncertain. V lost 3 bases, J lost 0 bases, and 12 bases lay in between. The germline CDR1 and CDR2 sequences are SNHLY and FYNNEI. CDR3 size: 16 residues. The CDR3 coding sequence is TGTGCCAGCAGTGAGGGGAGCCGGTATAGCAATCAGCCCCAGCATTTT. It is translated as CASSEGSRYSNQPQHF.

CDR3 in DNA: TGTGCCAGCAGTTTTCAGGGAGGTTGGACTTATGGCTACACCTTC. It yields the protein CASSFQGGWTYGYTF. The chain couples TRBV2 to TRBJ1-2; possibly TRBD1 for D (5 bases). CDR1 and CDR2 (germline): SNHLY, FYNNEI. Deletions cut 5 bases from V and 5 bases from J, with 18 bases between. This CDR3 has 15 residues.

This clone was observed a few times. The V call is TRBV6-4, the J call TRBJ1-2, with 7 bases identical to TRBD1. There are 15 residues in the CDR3. CDR1 MRHNA and CDR2 SNTAGT come from the germline V gene. Losses at the gene ends were 5 bases for V and 5 bases for J; bases not matched to a gene: 11. CDR3 nucleotide sequence: TGTGCCAGCAGTAGCGCGACCGGGACAGTATATGGCTACACCTTC. Amino acid sequence: CASSSATGTVYGYTF.